The following is a TCR beta chain sequence with its context. The data were obtained in a study of blood T cell repertoires in COVID-19. Overall study: COVID-19 samples, acute and convalescent, were from the United States, Italy and Spain. Nucleic acid was either cDNA or gDNA, and it came from T cells, B-cell-depleted T cells, or PBMCs.

In the authors' workflow: Estimation of nucleated cell counts relied on the amplification of reference gene primers. The protocol was immunoSEQ multiplex PCR, while the TCRdb copy is restricted to in-frame clones and leaves out a portion. For V, J and clone size, that table is used; D and trimming come from the DNA. The data hold a few hundred thousand clones, with about 88% observed a single time. The receptor was isolated from a woman aged 40 to 50 who had recovered from COVID-19. The sequenced sample was peripheral blood.

The CDR3 DNA reads as TGTGCCAGCAGCTTAATCGTAGCGGCGAATGAGCAGTTCTTC. Its protein is CASSLIVAANEQFF. The V gene is TRBV11-3, the J gene TRBJ2-1; maybe TRBD2 (6 bases). Germline CDR1 and CDR2: SGHNT and YENEEA. V lost 2 bases and J lost 7, with 12 bases in between. This CDR3 has 14 residues.